The clone carrying this TCR beta chain appeared once. As originally analysed: Researchers report that nucleated cell counts were estimated from reference gene primer amplification. Clones were read by immunoSEQ multiplex PCR, and TCRdb kept only the in-frame ones, dropping some. The DNA was the basis for D and trimming; V, J and clone size are from that table. The sample shows around 200,000 clones, 88% of them seen only once. These data belong to a study of blood T cell repertoires in COVID-19. Turning to the study itself: Researchers got acute and convalescent COVID-19 samples from the United States, Italy and Spain. T cells, B-cell-depleted T cells, or PBMCs supplied cDNA or gDNA.

The CDR3 totals 13 residues. Trimming shortened V by 7 bases and J by 5 bases, and 11 bases separated the two germline ends. The germline V gene has CDR1 WSHSY and CDR2 SAAADI. The clonotype comes from a man between 18 and 35 years old with active or convalescent COVID-19. The sequencing input was peripheral blood. This chain uses TRBV10-2 with TRBJ2-2; the D gene is possibly TRBD1 (5 bases). The CDR3, as DNA: TGCGCCAGCAATTCGGACACGACCGGGGAGCTGTTTTTT. Translating gives CASNSDTTGELFF.